This section outlines one T cell receptor (beta chain) sequence together with its context. These data come from a study of CD8+ T cells in alopecia areata. The CDR3 is 15 residues long. Germline assignment: CDR1 SGDLS and CDR2 YYNGEE. The V and J ends lost 4 bases and 5 bases, in that order; junction bases with no gene match: 9. Extraction and reverse transcription of RNA yielded cDNA as the sequencing template. Here immunoSEQ multiplex PCR was the method, and the copy in TCRdb shows in-frame clones only, minus some. Of some 180,000 clones listed, 50% to 70% are singletons. Sample: CD4+ T cells sorted from blood, taken at week 0. The genes are TRBV9 and TRBJ2-3, with 8 bases identical to TRBD1. The TCR was taken from a human donor with alopecia areata. In DNA form, the CDR3 reads TGTGCCAGCAGCCCAATCCTCACAGGGGGAGATACGCAGTATTTT. This codes for CASSPILTGGDTQYF.